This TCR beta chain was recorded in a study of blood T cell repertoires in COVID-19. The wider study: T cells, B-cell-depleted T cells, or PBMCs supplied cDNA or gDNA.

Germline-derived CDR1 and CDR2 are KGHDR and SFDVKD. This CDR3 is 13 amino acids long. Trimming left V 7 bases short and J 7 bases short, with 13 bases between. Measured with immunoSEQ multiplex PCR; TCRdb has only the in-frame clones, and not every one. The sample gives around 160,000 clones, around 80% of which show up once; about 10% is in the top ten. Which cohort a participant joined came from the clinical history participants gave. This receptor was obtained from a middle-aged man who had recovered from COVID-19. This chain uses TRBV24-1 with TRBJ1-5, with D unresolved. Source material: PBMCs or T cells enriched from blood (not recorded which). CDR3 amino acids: CATSAFSRQPQHF. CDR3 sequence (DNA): TGTGCCACCAGCGCGTTCTCGAGACAGCCCCAGCATTTT.